The 7 T cell receptor beta chains presented below share a single source sample, sequenced in a study of cytotoxic CD8 clonotypes in ibrutinib-treated CLL. Sequenced by immunoSEQ multiplex PCR; TCRdb stores in-frame clones only, minus some. The sample records approximately 280,000 clones, less than 85% being singletons. Sequencing was performed on PBMCs, taken at disease progression, from a patient treated with ibrutinib. These receptors were collected from a human donor with chronic lymphocytic leukemia.

The chain links TRBV10-3 to TRBJ1-5; 10 bases are a match to TRBD1. V lost 2 bases, J lost 7 bases, and 5 bases stayed unmatched. CDR3 size: 15 residues. CDR1 is ENHRY and CDR2 is SYGVKD in the germline V gene. The CDR3 is CAISETRDRGQPQHF. CDR3 in DNA: TGTGCCATCAGTGAGACCCGGGACAGGGGACAGCCCCAGCATTTT.

The J gene is TRBJ1-3, the V gene TRBV7-9; D is perhaps TRBD1 (5 bases). The germline V and J ends were trimmed by 6 bases and 8 bases, with 14 bases remaining between them. Germline V gene data show CDR1 as SEHNR and CDR2 as FQNEAQ (reference sequence). The CDR3 sequence is 13 residues long. CDR3 coding DNA: TGTGCCAGCAGGGGACCGCTCGGGGACACCATATATTTT. Translation: CASRGPLGDTIYF.

CDR3 DNA: TGTGCCAGCAGAGCTGAGGACAGGGAAATATATGGCTACACCTTC. Its protein product is CASRAEDREIYGYTF. The J gene is TRBJ1-2, the V gene TRBV6-4; 8 bases map to TRBD1. The CDR3 loop spans 15 amino acids. CDR1 is MRHNA and CDR2 is SNTAGT in the germline V gene. V shed 6 bases, J shed 5 bases, and the junction held 11 bases outside the gene matches.

CDR3 loop: CSVVDSLVEQYF. Here the CDR3 DNA reads TGCAGCGTGGTGGACAGCCTCGTCGAGCAGTACTTC. The V gene is TRBV29-1, the J gene TRBJ2-7, with D perhaps matching TRBD1 (6 bases). The germline CDR1 and CDR2 sequences are SQVTM and ANQGSEA. Trimming left V 6 bases short and J 6 bases short, with 15 bases between. This CDR3 is built from 12 residues.

The V call is TRBV5-1, the J call TRBJ1-6, with 9 positions matching TRBD1. V dropped 4 bases and J dropped 7; count of bases not matched to a gene: 9. The CDR3 is made up of 16 amino acids. Germline values: CDR1 SGHRS, CDR2 YFSETQ. The CDR3 reads CASSKGTGISNSPLHF. CDR3 DNA: TGCGCCAGCAGCAAGGGGACAGGGATTTCCAATTCACCCCTCCACTTT.

This clone was found once. The genes are TRBV13 and TRBJ2-7; either TRBD1 or TRBD2 may supply D (5 bases each). This CDR3 has 14 amino acids. V gave up 4 bases and J gave up 6 bases, with 16 bases separating them. Per the germline V gene, CDR1 is PRHDT and CDR2 is FYEKMQ (reference sequence). CDR3 nucleotide sequence: TGTGCCAGCAGCTCCCCTGTGGGGGATGCCGAGCAGTACTTC. It specifies CASSSPVGDAEQYF.

This rearrangement joins TRBV10-3 to TRBJ2-7, with TRBD2 matching over 7 bases. CDR1 and CDR2 from the germline V gene are ENHRY and SYGVKD. Trimming cost V 3 bases and J 2 bases; bases outside gene matches: 4. The CDR3 sequence is 14 residues long. CDR3: CAISEAGFPYEQYF. CDR3 nucleotide sequence: TGTGCCATCAGTGAAGCGGGATTCCCCTACGAGCAGTACTTC.